These 28 T cell receptor beta chains were sequenced from one sample in a study of T cell responses to AZD1222 COVID-19 vaccine. Sequencing used immunoSEQ multiplex PCR; TCRdb keeps in-frame clones, though not all of them. The table lists roughly 120,000 clones, about 85% of them singletons. This specimen was peripheral blood, taken 28 days after the second AZD1222 dose. These receptors all stem from an adult who received the AZD1222 COVID-19 vaccine.

J is TRBJ2-1 and V is TRBV5-4; tentatively, D is TRBD1 (6 bases). Germline lookup yields CDR1 SGHNT and CDR2 YYREEE (reference sequence). This CDR3 spans 13 amino acids. Trimming took off 5 bases at V and 4 bases at J, with 10 bases between the two ends. CDR3 DNA sequence: TGTGCCAGCAGTTCGGACAGTTACAATGAGCAGTTCTTC. Translated, it gives CASSSDSYNEQFF. The complete variable domain, with remaining parts taken from reference TRBV5-4 and TRBJ2-1, reads ETGVTQSPTHLIKTRGQQVTLRCSSQSGHNTVSWYQQALGQGPQFIFQYYREEENGRGNFPPRFSGLQFPNYSSELNVNALELDDSALYLCASSSDSYNEQFFGPGTRLTVL.

The gene calls are TRBV10-1 and TRBJ2-1; the D gene is possibly TRBD2 (7 bases). Deletions cut 6 bases from V and 8 bases from J, with 23 bases between. Germline V gene lookup returns CDR1 WNHNN and CDR2 SYGVQD (reference sequence). This CDR3 contains 16 residues. CDR3 protein: CASRGGVRASMDEQFF. The CDR3 DNA sequence: TGCGCCAGCAGAGGGGGGGTGCGGGCGAGTATGGATGAGCAGTTCTTC.

J is TRBJ2-7 and V is TRBV5-5, with D hard to call. The length of the CDR3 is 13 residues. Trimming took 4 bases from V and 3 from J, leaving 11 bases between them. Germline V lookup: CDR1 SGHKS, CDR2 YYEKEE (reference sequence). The CDR3 here is CASSLYTGYEQYF. CDR3 bases: TGTGCCAGCAGCCTATACACCGGCTACGAGCAGTACTTC.

V usage is TRBV10-2 and J usage is TRBJ2-5; D might be TRBD1 or TRBD2, each matching 5 bases. From germline, CDR1 is WSHSY and CDR2 SAAADI. Trimming took off 7 bases at V and 5 bases at J, with 14 bases between the two ends. The CDR3 length is 13 residues. CDR3 sequence (DNA): TGCGCCAGCACCGGGACGGCTCAGGAGACCCAGTACTTC. Translating gives CASTGTAQETQYF.

The sample holds one count of this clone. The chain employs TRBV18 and TRBJ2-7; the match to TRBD1 covers 9 bases. The CDR3 sequence is 16 residues long. In germline, CDR1 is KGHSH, CDR2 LQKENI. With V trimmed by 1 base and J by 2 bases, 6 bases remained unmatched. The CDR3 bases are TGTGCCAGCTCACCACTTGGGGGACAGGGTCCCTACGAGCAGTACTTC. Protein sequence: CASSPLGGQGPYEQYF.

The chain couples TRBV6-5 to TRBJ1-5; D call uncertain. This CDR3 spans 13 amino acids. Trimming took 9 bases from V and 0 from J, leaving 9 bases between them. Germline V CDR1 and CDR2: MNHEY, SVGAGI. CDR3 amino acids: CASSSVSNQPQHF. As DNA, the CDR3 is TGTGCCAGTTCTTCAGTTAGCAATCAGCCCCAGCATTTT.

The chain combines TRBV28 with TRBJ1-5, with 8 bases fitting TRBD1. Germline assignment: CDR1 MDHEN and CDR2 SYDVKM. The ends lost 6 bases at V and 3 bases at J; junction bases unmatched: 4. CDR3 size: 14 residues. CDR3 coding DNA: TGTGCCAGCAGGGACAGGGTGAACAATCAGCCCCAGCATTTT. Residues: CASRDRVNNQPQHF.

This clone was observed a single time. The chain joins TRBV3-1 (or the pseudogene TRBV3-2) to TRBJ1-1; a possible D gene is TRBD1 (6 bases). V dropped 2 bases and J dropped 3 bases, with 10 bases sitting between them. The V gene's germline CDR1 is LGHDT and CDR2 YNNKEL (reference sequence). CDR3 length: 14 residues. The CDR3, as DNA: TGTGCCAGCAGCCAATTTAGGACAGACACTGAAGCTTTCTTT. It specifies CASSQFRTDTEAFF.

The V and J genes are TRBV5-6 and TRBJ2-1; D is unclear. The germline V and J ends were trimmed by 1 base and 8 bases, with 4 bases remaining between them. The CDR3 runs 11 residues. Germline lookup yields CDR1 SGHDT and CDR2 YYEEEE. CDR3 bases: TGTGCCAGCAGCTTGCTGTATGAGCAGTTCTTC. It yields the protein CASSLLYEQFF.

The rearrangement uses TRBV6-5 and TRBJ1-2; D perhaps matches TRBD1 (5 bases). Germline-derived CDR1 and CDR2 are MNHEY and SVGAGI. This CDR3 is built from 14 residues. Deletions cut 8 bases from V and 5 bases from J, with 18 bases between. This CDR3 is CASGGRVPGYGYTF. The CDR3 coding sequence is TGTGCCAGCGGGGGGAGAGTCCCCGGATATGGCTACACCTTC.

The rearrangement uses TRBV30 and TRBJ1-2, with 10 bases identical to TRBD1. Germline lookup yields CDR1 GTSNPN and CDR2 SVGIG (reference sequence). The length of the CDR3 is 13 residues. J was trimmed by 6 bases and V by 5 bases; bases with no gene match: 6. The chain's CDR3 is CAWARQGANGYTF. Here the CDR3 DNA reads TGTGCCTGGGCACGACAGGGGGCCAATGGCTACACCTTC.

V usage is TRBV19 and J usage is TRBJ2-1, with D uncertain. This CDR3 is 16 amino acids long. In germline, CDR1 is LNHDA, CDR2 SQIVND (reference sequence). V lost 4 bases and J lost 6, with 19 bases in between. The CDR3 here is CASSNPGGRLGNEQFF. CDR3 bases: TGTGCCAGTAGTAACCCCGGCGGACGCCTTGGCAATGAGCAGTTCTTC.

This chain uses TRBV6-5 with TRBJ1-1, with D hard to call. Germline values: CDR1 MNHEY, CDR2 SVGAGI. The CDR3 runs to 12 residues. The V end was cut by 8 bases, the J end by 1 base, with 8 bases between. The CDR3 nucleotides are TGTGCCAGCGTCGGAAGGAACACTGAAGCTTTCTTT. Its translation: CASVGRNTEAFF.

V and J are TRBV23-1 and TRBJ2-1; 10 bases fit TRBD2. TRBV23-1 is designated an ORF whose function remains uncertain. This CDR3 comprises 14 residues. The ends lost 4 bases at V and 13 bases at J; junction bases unmatched: 10. The CDR3: CASSLIGTSDHQFF. The CDR3 coding sequence is TGCGCCAGCAGTCTTATCGGGACTAGCGACCACCAGTTCTTC.

The genes are TRBV6-5 and TRBJ2-5; D uncertain. The CDR3 contains 16 residues. Looked up from germline, CDR1 is MNHEY and CDR2 is SVGAGI. Trimming pared 0 bases from V and 2 bases from J, leaving 13 bases between. The DNA for the CDR3 is TGTGCCAGCAGTTACTCCGGGCAGGCCCCTCAAGAGACCCAGTACTTC. Its translation: CASSYSGQAPQETQYF.

The genes are TRBV28 and TRBJ2-7, with D perhaps TRBD2 (6 bases). This CDR3 has 14 amino acids. Trimming took off 7 bases at V and 2 bases at J, with 15 bases between the two ends. Germline V lookup: CDR1 MDHEN, CDR2 SYDVKM. This chain's CDR3 is CASTFPGLTYEQYF. CDR3 sequence (DNA): TGTGCCAGCACTTTCCCGGGACTCACCTACGAGCAGTACTTC. The variable domain in full, with the rest retrieved from reference TRBV28 and TRBJ2-7, is DVKVTQSSRYLVKRTGEKVFLECVQDMDHENMFWYRQDPGLGLRLIYFSYDVKMKEKGDIPEGYSVSREKKERFSLILESASTNQTSMYLCASTFPGLTYEQYFGPGTRLTVT.

This sequence joins TRBV24-1 and TRBJ1-4, with 8 bases lining up with TRBD1. V lost 5 bases to trimming and J lost 5 bases; unmatched junction nucleotides: 6. CDR3 length equals 15 residues. CDR1 and CDR2 (germline): KGHDR, SFDVKD. Here the CDR3 DNA reads TGTGCCACCAGTGGCCCACAGGGGGAGAATGAAAAACTGTTTTTT. Encoded protein: CATSGPQGENEKLFF.

The chain joins TRBV20-1 to TRBJ2-7; D is unresolved. V gave up 2 bases and J gave up 4 bases, with 3 bases separating them. This CDR3 is 10 amino acids long. Per the germline V gene, CDR1 is DFQATT and CDR2 is SNEGSKA (reference sequence). The CDR3 region is CSARLYEQYF. CDR3 bases: TGCAGTGCTAGATTGTACGAGCAGTACTTC.

V gene TRBV4-2 combines with J gene TRBJ2-7; the match to TRBD2 covers 11 bases. J lost 6 bases, V lost 2 bases, and 3 bases had no gene match. The V gene's germline CDR1 is LGHNA and CDR2 YNFKEQ. The CDR3 has 14 residues. The CDR3 sequence: CASSQPGTSGEQYF. CDR3 DNA sequence: TGTGCCAGCAGCCAACCCGGGACTAGCGGCGAGCAGTACTTC.

V usage is TRBV5-1 and J usage is TRBJ2-7; possible D gene TRBD1, 7 bases. Per the germline V gene, CDR1 is SGHRS and CDR2 is YFSETQ. This CDR3 is 15 amino acids long. Trimming shortened V by 4 bases and J by 3 bases, and 17 bases separated the two germline ends. The CDR3 region is CASSGDRVGGYEQYF. The DNA for the CDR3 is TGCGCCAGCAGCGGAGACAGGGTCGGGGGCTACGAGCAGTACTTC.

The chain couples TRBV28 to TRBJ2-7; D gene uncertain. This CDR3 comprises 14 residues. Trimming cost V 6 bases and J 2 bases, with 14 bases left between them. Germline V CDR1 and CDR2: MDHEN, SYDVKM. CDR3 sequence (DNA): TGTGCCAGCAGCCCCCCGGCGGTTACCTACGAGCAGTACTTC. Encoded protein: CASSPPAVTYEQYF.

This clone was observed once. The rearrangement links TRBV27 to TRBJ1-5; TRBD1 agrees at 8 bases. This CDR3 comprises 16 residues. With 4 bases clipped from V and 2 bases from J, the junction kept 7 bases outside the gene matches. CDR1 is MNHEY and CDR2 is SMNVEV in the germline V gene (reference sequence). The DNA for the CDR3 is TGTGCCAGCAGTTCATTACAGGGGGGAGGCAATCAGCCCCAGCATTTT. This codes for CASSSLQGGGNQPQHF.

This rearrangement joins TRBV19 to TRBJ1-3; D is unresolved. V dropped 3 bases and J dropped 0 bases, with 9 bases sitting between them. Germline V gene sequence: CDR1 LNHDA, CDR2 SQIVND (reference sequence). The CDR3 contains 15 residues. CDR3 sequence reads: CASSIYGFSGNTIYF. In DNA, the CDR3 is TGTGCCAGTAGTATTTATGGTTTCTCTGGAAACACCATATATTTT.

V gene TRBV6-6 combines with J gene TRBJ2-1; D might be TRBD1 or TRBD2, each matching 5 bases. The CDR3 has 14 amino acids. V was pared by 10 bases and J by 4 bases, with 17 bases between. In germline, CDR1 is MNHNY, CDR2 SVGAGI (reference sequence). The CDR3 reads CAITADTSYNEQFF. CDR3 sequence (DNA): TGTGCCATCACAGCGGACACCTCATACAATGAGCAGTTCTTC.

This rearrangement joins TRBV3-1 (or the pseudogene TRBV3-2) to TRBJ2-5; TRBD2 matches 7 bases. V shed 2 bases and J 5 bases; nucleotides not matched to a gene: 11. Germline lookup yields CDR1 LGHDT and CDR2 YNNKEL (reference sequence). The CDR3 contains 16 residues. CDR3 sequence (DNA): TGTGCCAGCAGCCAATTTTTAGCGGTGGGGGGGGAGACCCAGTACTTC. Protein product: CASSQFLAVGGETQYF.

The gene calls are TRBV5-1 and TRBJ2-1, with D perhaps TRBD1 (6 bases). This CDR3 contains 15 residues. With 0 bases removed from V and 8 bases from J, the gap between germline ends came to 15 bases. Germline V gene sequence: CDR1 SGHRS, CDR2 YFSETQ. CDR3 DNA: TGCGCCAGCAGCTTGGGGGGGCAGGTAGGCGATGAGCAGTTCTTC. Protein product: CASSLGGQVGDEQFF.

This chain uses TRBV7-2 with TRBJ1-3; D uncertain. Germline V gene data show CDR1 as SGHTA and CDR2 as FQGNSA. CDR3 length: 14 residues. Trimming shortened V by 1 base and J by 4 bases, and 8 bases separated the two germline ends. CDR3 nucleotide sequence: TGTGCCAGCAGCTTAGGGGTGACGGGAAACACCATATATTTT. Residues: CASSLGVTGNTIYF.

J is TRBJ1-1 and V is TRBV6-5; D uncertain. Trimming took 0 bases from V and 2 from J, leaving 7 bases between them. Germline assignment: CDR1 MNHEY and CDR2 SVGAGI. The CDR3 extends over 14 amino acids. The CDR3 DNA follows: TGTGCCAGCAGTTACTCGCAACATAACACTGAAGCTTTCTTT. This encodes CASSYSQHNTEAFF.